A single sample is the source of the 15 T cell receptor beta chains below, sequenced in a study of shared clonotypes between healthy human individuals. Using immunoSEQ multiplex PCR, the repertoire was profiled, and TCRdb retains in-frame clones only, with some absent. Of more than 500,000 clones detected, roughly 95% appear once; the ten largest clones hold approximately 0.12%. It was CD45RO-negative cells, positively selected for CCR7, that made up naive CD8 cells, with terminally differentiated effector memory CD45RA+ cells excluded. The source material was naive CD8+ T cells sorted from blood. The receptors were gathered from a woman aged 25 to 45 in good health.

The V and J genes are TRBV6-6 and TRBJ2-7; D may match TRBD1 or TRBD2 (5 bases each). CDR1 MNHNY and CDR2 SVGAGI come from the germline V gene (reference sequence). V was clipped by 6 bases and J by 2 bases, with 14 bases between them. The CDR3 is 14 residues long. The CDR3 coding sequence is TGTGCCAGCAGCCACAGCGGCAGGGCCTACGAGCAGTACTTC. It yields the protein CASSHSGRAYEQYF.

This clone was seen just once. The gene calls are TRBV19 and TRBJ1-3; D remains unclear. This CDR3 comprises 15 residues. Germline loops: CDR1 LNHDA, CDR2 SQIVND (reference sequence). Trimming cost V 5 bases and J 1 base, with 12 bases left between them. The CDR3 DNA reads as TGTGCCAGTAGTTTCCAACTCAAGTCTGGAAACACCATATATTTT. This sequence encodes CASSFQLKSGNTIYF.

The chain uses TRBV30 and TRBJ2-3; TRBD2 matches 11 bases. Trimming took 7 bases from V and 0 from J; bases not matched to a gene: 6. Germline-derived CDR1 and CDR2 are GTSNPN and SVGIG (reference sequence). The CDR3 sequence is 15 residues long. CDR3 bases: TGTGCCTACCTGGGACTAGCGGATAGCACAGATACGCAGTATTTT. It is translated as CAYLGLADSTDTQYF.

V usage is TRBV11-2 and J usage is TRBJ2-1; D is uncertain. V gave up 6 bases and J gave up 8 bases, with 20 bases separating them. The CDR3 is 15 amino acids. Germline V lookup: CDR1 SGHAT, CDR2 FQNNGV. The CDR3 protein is CASRPLRLSWDEQFF. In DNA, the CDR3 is TGTGCCAGCAGACCTTTAAGGCTGAGCTGGGATGAGCAGTTCTTC.

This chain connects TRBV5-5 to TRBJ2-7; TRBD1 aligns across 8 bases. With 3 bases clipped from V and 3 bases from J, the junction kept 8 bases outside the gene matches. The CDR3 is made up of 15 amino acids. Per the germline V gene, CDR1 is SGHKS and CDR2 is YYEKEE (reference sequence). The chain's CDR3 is CASSSTGGTYYEQYF. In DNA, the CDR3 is TGTGCCAGCAGCTCAACAGGGGGAACGTACTACGAGCAGTACTTC. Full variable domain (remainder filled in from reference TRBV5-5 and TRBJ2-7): DAGVTQSPTHLIKTRGQQVTLRCSPISGHKSVSWYQQVLGQGPQFIFQYYEKEERGRGNFPDRFSARQFPNYSSELNVNALLLGDSALYLCASSSTGGTYYEQYFGPGTRLTVT.

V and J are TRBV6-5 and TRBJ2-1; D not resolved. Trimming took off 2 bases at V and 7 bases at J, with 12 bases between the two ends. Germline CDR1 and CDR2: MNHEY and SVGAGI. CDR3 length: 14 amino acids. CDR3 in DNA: TGTGCCAGCAGTTACCACGCCAGCGTGAATGAGCAGTTCTTC. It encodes CASSYHASVNEQFF.

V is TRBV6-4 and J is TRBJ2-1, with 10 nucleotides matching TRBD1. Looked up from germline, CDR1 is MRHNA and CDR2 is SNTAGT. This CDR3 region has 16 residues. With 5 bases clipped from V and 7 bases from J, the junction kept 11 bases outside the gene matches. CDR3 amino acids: CASSLQDRGRFNEQFF. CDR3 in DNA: TGTGCCAGCAGTCTTCAAGACAGGGGGCGTTTTAATGAGCAGTTCTTC.

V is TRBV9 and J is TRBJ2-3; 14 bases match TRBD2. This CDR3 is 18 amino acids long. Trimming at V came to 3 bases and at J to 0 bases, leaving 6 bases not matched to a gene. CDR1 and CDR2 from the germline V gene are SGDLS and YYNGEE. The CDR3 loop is CASSATSGRAGSTDTQYF. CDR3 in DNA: TGTGCCAGCAGCGCGACTAGCGGGAGGGCCGGTAGCACAGATACGCAGTATTTT.

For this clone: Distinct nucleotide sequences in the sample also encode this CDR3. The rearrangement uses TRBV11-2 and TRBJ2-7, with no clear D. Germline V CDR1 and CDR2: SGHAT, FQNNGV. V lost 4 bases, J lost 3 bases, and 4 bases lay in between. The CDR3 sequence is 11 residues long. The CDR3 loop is CASSSNYEQYF. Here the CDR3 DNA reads TGTGCCAGCAGCTCAAACTACGAGCAGTACTTC.

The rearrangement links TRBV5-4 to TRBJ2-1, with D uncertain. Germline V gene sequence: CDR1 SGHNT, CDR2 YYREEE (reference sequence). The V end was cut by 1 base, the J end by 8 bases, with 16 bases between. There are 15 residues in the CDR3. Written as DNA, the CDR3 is TGTGCCAGCAGCTTGTTAGGAAGGGTCCTGGATGAGCAGTTCTTC. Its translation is CASSLLGRVLDEQFF. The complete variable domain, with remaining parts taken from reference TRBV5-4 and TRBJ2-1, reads ETGVTQSPTHLIKTRGQQVTLRCSSQSGHNTVSWYQQALGQGPQFIFQYYREEENGRGNFPPRFSGLQFPNYSSELNVNALELDDSALYLCASSLLGRVLDEQFFGPGTRLTVL.

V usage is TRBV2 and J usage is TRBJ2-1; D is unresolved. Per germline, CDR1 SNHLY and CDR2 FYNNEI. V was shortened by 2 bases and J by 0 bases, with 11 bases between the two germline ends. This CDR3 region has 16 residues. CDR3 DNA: TGTGCCAGCAGTGAATTCCCGACTGCCTCCTACAATGAGCAGTTCTTC. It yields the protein CASSEFPTASYNEQFF.

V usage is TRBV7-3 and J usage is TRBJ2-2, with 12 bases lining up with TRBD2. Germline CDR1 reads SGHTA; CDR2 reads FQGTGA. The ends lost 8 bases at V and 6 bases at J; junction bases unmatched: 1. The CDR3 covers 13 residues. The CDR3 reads CASGLAGPGELFF. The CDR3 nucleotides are TGTGCCAGCGGACTAGCGGGGCCCGGGGAGCTGTTTTTT.

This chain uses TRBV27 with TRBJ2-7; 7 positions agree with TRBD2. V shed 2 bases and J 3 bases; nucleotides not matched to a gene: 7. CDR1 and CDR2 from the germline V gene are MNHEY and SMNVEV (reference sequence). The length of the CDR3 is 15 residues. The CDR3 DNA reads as TGTGCCAGCAGTTTAAGGTCGGCTAGCGGCTACGAGCAGTACTTC. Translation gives CASSLRSASGYEQYF.

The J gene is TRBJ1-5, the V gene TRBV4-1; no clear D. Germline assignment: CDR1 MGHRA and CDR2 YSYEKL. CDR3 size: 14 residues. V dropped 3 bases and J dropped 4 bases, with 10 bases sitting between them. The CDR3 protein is CASSQGSGNQPQHF. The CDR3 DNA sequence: TGCGCCAGCAGCCAGGGGTCGGGGAATCAGCCCCAGCATTTT.

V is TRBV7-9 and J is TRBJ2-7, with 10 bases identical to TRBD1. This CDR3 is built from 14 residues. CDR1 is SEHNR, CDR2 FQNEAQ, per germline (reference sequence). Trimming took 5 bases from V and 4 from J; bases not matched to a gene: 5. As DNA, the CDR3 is TGTGCCAGCAGCCCCGGGACAGGGGCGTACGAGCAGTACTTC. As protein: CASSPGTGAYEQYF.